Listed here are 22 T cell receptor beta chains from one sample, sequenced in a study of PD-1 blockade in classical Hodgkin lymphoma (dated by TCRdb to about 2020). Taken with the paper, the label for time point translates to: cycle 1 day 1 (C1D1), immediately before nivolumab initiation. All trial patients had relapsed after autologous stem cell transplantation, with cohorts A, B and C differing in prior brentuximab vedotin exposure. The library relied on the immunoSEQ multiplex PCR assay. The source is immuneACCESS, and TCRdb retained only in-frame sequences with V and J called. Part of the clones is not carried over; for the studies checked, unresolved V genes explain less than half of this, and the remainder is unexplained. A total of around 40,000 clones appear in this sample, over 55% of them only once. The ten most abundant clones make up 2.5% to 3.5% of the sample. The source material was peripheral blood mononuclear cells (PBMCs), sampled at baseline. These receptors were taken from a human donor with classical Hodgkin lymphoma.

The DNA of the CDR3 is TGTGCCAGCAGCTCAACCAGGGACGAGCAGTACTTC. Its translation is CASSSTRDEQYF. The chain recombines TRBV7-9 with TRBJ2-7, with a weak D call TRBD1 (5 bases). Germline lookup yields CDR1 SEHNR and CDR2 FQNEAQ (reference sequence). The CDR3 extends over 12 amino acids. V was clipped by 4 bases and J by 5 bases, with 9 bases between them. Drawing the rest from reference TRBV7-9 and TRBJ2-7, the complete variable domain is DTGVSQNPRHKITKRGQNVTFRCDPISEHNRLYWYRQTLGQGPEFLTYFQNEAQLEKSRLLSDRFSAERPKGSFSTLEIQRTEQGDSAMYLCASSSTRDEQYFGPGTRLTVT.

In its sample, this clone ranks as medium-sized. V and J are TRBV5-1 and TRBJ1-2; D not certain. The germline CDR1 and CDR2 sequences are SGHRS and YFSETQ. The CDR3 totals 12 residues. V shed 3 bases and J shed 5 bases, with 8 bases lying between them. The CDR3 sequence is CASSSLGYGYTF. In DNA, the CDR3 is TGCGCCAGCAGCTCCTTGGGTTATGGCTACACCTTC. Variable domain in full (rest from reference TRBV5-1 and TRBJ1-2): KAGVTQTPRYLIKTRGQQVTLSCSPISGHRSVSWYQQTPGQGLQFLFEYFSETQRNKGNFPGRFSGRQFSNSRSEMNVSTLELGDSALYLCASSSLGYGYTFGSGTRLTVV.

The rearrangement joins TRBV7-6 to TRBJ2-7, with D unresolved. Germline V lookup: CDR1 SGHVS, CDR2 FNYEAQ. The CDR3 runs to 15 residues. Trimming pared 3 bases from V and 4 bases from J, leaving 16 bases between. CDR3 nucleotide sequence: TGTGCCAGCAGCTTGGGCAGAGGTCCTCTGTACGAGCAGTACTTC. Protein sequence: CASSLGRGPLYEQYF.

The chain links TRBV7-2 to TRBJ2-3; 8 positions agree with TRBD2. The V and J ends lost 1 base and 2 bases, in that order; junction bases with no gene match: 5. There are 16 residues in the CDR3. The germline gives CDR1 SGHTA, CDR2 FQGNSA. The CDR3: CASSLVSGASTDTQYF. CDR3 sequence (DNA): TGTGCCAGCAGCTTAGTTAGCGGGGCCTCCACAGATACGCAGTATTTT.

V and J are TRBV7-2 and TRBJ1-4; no firm D call. Trimming removed 5 bases from V and 5 bases from J, with 12 bases in between. CDR3 length: 14 residues. Germline V gives CDR1 SGHTA, CDR2 FQGNSA. The chain's CDR3 is CASSPDGVNEKLFF. DNA of the CDR3: TGTGCCAGCAGCCCGGACGGCGTCAATGAAAAACTGTTTTTT.

This chain joins TRBV27 and TRBJ1-6; 9 bases are shared with TRBD1. V lost 5 bases, J lost 3 bases, and 5 bases stayed unmatched. From germline, CDR1 is MNHEY and CDR2 SMNVEV (reference sequence). The CDR3 is 16 residues long. CDR3 nucleotide sequence: TGTGCCAGCAGTCGGGACAGGGCGGGCTATAATTCACCCCTCCACTTT. It encodes CASSRDRAGYNSPLHF.

This chain uses TRBV27 with TRBJ2-1; D might be TRBD2 (6 bases). The CDR3 contains 14 residues. Trimming took 5 bases from V and 4 from J, leaving 12 bases between them. Germline V gene sequence: CDR1 MNHEY, CDR2 SMNVEV (reference sequence). The CDR3 here is CASSLFGGYNEQFF. As DNA, the CDR3 is TGTGCCAGCAGTCTCTTCGGGGGTTACAATGAGCAGTTCTTC.

The chain joins TRBV10-3 to TRBJ2-7, with D possibly TRBD2 on 6 matching bases. The CDR3 contains 15 residues. Germline V gene data show CDR1 as ENHRY and CDR2 as SYGVKD. Trimming stripped 0 bases from V and 0 bases from J, with 9 bases between. The CDR3 reads CAISESSGTSYEQYF. The DNA of the CDR3 is TGTGCCATCAGTGAGTCTAGCGGAACCTCCTACGAGCAGTACTTC.

The chain combines TRBV14 with TRBJ1-2; 9 bases map to TRBD1. The CDR3 runs to 16 residues. V dropped 3 bases and J dropped 3; count of bases not matched to a gene: 8. Germline CDR1 is SGHDN and CDR2 is FVKESK. CDR3 sequence (DNA): TGTGCCAGCAGCCACTGGACAGGGGAGGCTGACTATGGCTACACCTTC. Translated: CASSHWTGEADYGYTF. Filled out from reference TRBV14 and TRBJ1-2, the complete variable domain reads EAGVTQFPSHSVIEKGQTVTLRCDPISGHDNLYWYRRVMGKEIKFLLHFVKESKQDESGMPNNRFLAERTGGTYSTLKVQPAELEDSGVYFCASSHWTGEADYGYTFGSGTRLTVV.

The chain uses TRBV15 and TRBJ2-3; TRBD2 matches 8 bases. The CDR3 sequence is 15 residues long. J gave up 6 bases and V 4 bases, and 9 bases lay outside the gene matches. Germline CDR1 and CDR2: LNHNV and YYDKDF (reference sequence). The CDR3 DNA sequence: TGTGCCACCAGCATAGGGTCGGGAGGGCGGGATACGCAGTATTTT. Translating gives CATSIGSGGRDTQYF.

The chain employs TRBV7-3 and TRBJ2-6; D is undetermined. The CDR3 extends over 14 amino acids. V lost 3 bases and J 2 bases, leaving 5 bases between the germline ends. Germline V gives CDR1 SGHTA, CDR2 FQGTGA. The CDR3 coding sequence is TGTGCCAGCAGCTTGGGGACTGGGGCCAACGTCCTGACTTTC. Its protein is CASSLGTGANVLTF.

The J gene is TRBJ1-4, the V gene TRBV19; no clear D. The CDR3 is 12 residues long. Between the trimmed V and J ends, which lost 11 bases and 7 bases, there was a span of 14 bases. Per the germline V gene, CDR1 is LNHDA and CDR2 is SQIVND (reference sequence). The CDR3 coding sequence is TGTGCCTGCCAGTCATTACGTGAAAAACTGTTTTTT. Protein: CACQSLREKLFF.

J is TRBJ2-5 and V is TRBV28; D is possibly TRBD1 (6 bases). With 5 bases removed from V and 4 bases from J, the gap between germline ends came to 11 bases. The length of the CDR3 is 13 residues. Germline V gives CDR1 MDHEN, CDR2 SYDVKM. CDR3 sequence (DNA): TGTGCCAGCAGTGCGGACAGACCAGAGACCCAGTACTTC. Translation: CASSADRPETQYF. Using reference TRBV28 and TRBJ2-5 for the parts outside the CDR3, the full variable domain is DVKVTQSSRYLVKRTGEKVFLECVQDMDHENMFWYRQDPGLGLRLIYFSYDVKMKEKGDIPEGYSVSREKKERFSLILESASTNQTSMYLCASSADRPETQYFGPGTRLLVL.

This clone came up a few times. The chain joins TRBV30 to TRBJ2-1; no definite D call. Trimming stripped 7 bases from V and 0 bases from J, with 13 bases between. Germline loops: CDR1 GTSNPN, CDR2 SVGIG (reference sequence). CDR3 size: 14 residues. The CDR3 DNA reads as TGTGCCTCCTCGACCCCTAGCTCCTACAATGAGCAGTTCTTC. It encodes CASSTPSSYNEQFF.

The V call is TRBV7-2, the J call TRBJ1-5, with D perhaps matching TRBD1 (5 bases). Per the germline V gene, CDR1 is SGHTA and CDR2 is FQGNSA. The CDR3 contains 15 residues. Trimming pared 1 base from V and 6 bases from J, leaving 13 bases between. CDR3 in DNA: TGTGCCAGCAGCTTAGTGTCAGGGAACGTTCAGCCCCAGCATTTT. Translating it yields CASSLVSGNVQPQHF.

The chain recombines TRBV7-9 with TRBJ1-2; tentative D call: TRBD1 (5 bases). The length of the CDR3 is 15 residues. The V and J ends lost 1 base and 8 bases respectively, with 17 bases between them. Germline assignment: CDR1 SEHNR and CDR2 FQNEAQ (reference sequence). CDR3: CASSLEGGDFGGYTF. CDR3 DNA sequence: TGTGCCAGCAGCTTAGAAGGCGGGGACTTCGGGGGCTACACCTTC.

The chain carries TRBV7-2 and TRBJ2-7, with D unclear. Trimming cost V 5 bases and J 7 bases, with 21 bases left between them. CDR1 and CDR2 (germline): SGHTA, FQGNSA. The CDR3 has 15 amino acids. This chain's CDR3 is CASSPPSGTKWEQYF. The CDR3 bases are TGTGCCAGCAGCCCGCCCAGTGGCACCAAGTGGGAGCAGTACTTC.

The gene calls are TRBV29-1 and TRBJ2-1, with 8 bases identical to TRBD1. The V and J ends lost 6 bases and 8 bases, in that order; junction bases with no gene match: 6. Germline CDR1 SQVTM, CDR2 ANQGSEA. There are 12 residues in the CDR3. In DNA form, the CDR3 reads TGCAGCGTGACGACAGGGGAGGATGAGCAGTTCTTC. The encoded protein is CSVTTGEDEQFF.

With respect to this clone: This CDR3 is also generated by other DNA sequences in the sample. CDR3 in DNA: TGTGCCAGTAGAACTAGCGGGGGGAGCTCCTACAATGAGCAGTTCTTC. It yields the protein CASRTSGGSSYNEQFF. V usage is TRBV19 and J usage is TRBJ2-1; 12 bases match TRBD2. The V gene end was trimmed by 6 bases and the J gene end by 0 bases; junction bases not matched to a gene: 3. CDR3 length: 16 residues. The germline V gene encodes CDR1 LNHDA and CDR2 SQIVND (reference sequence).

V gene TRBV9 combines with J gene TRBJ2-7; unclear D gene. The germline V and J ends were trimmed by 0 bases and 4 bases, with 14 bases remaining between them. There are 15 residues in the CDR3. Germline V gives CDR1 SGDLS, CDR2 YYNGEE. CDR3 in DNA: TGTGCCAGCAGCGTAGAATCCACGGGCTTTTACGAGCAGTACTTC. As protein: CASSVESTGFYEQYF.

The table lists this clone with a few counts. CDR3 region: CASSQVPSDLAGQETQYF. The CDR3, as DNA: TGCGCCAGCAGCCAAGTACCGTCGGATCTAGCGGGGCAAGAGACCCAGTACTTC. V is TRBV4-3 and J is TRBJ2-5; 9 nucleotides agree with TRBD2. Trimming at V came to 1 base and at J to 2 bases, leaving 11 bases not matched to a gene. Per germline, CDR1 LGHNA and CDR2 YSLEER. The CDR3 spans 18 residues.

The chain uses TRBV11-2 and TRBJ2-7, with TRBD1 matching 8 bases. This CDR3 is 13 amino acids long. Trimming at V came to 3 bases and at J to 5 bases, leaving 3 bases not matched to a gene. CDR1 is SGHAT and CDR2 is FQNNGV in the germline V gene. CDR3 sequence reads: CASSLDRAHEQYF. CDR3 bases: TGTGCCAGCAGCTTGGACAGGGCCCACGAGCAGTACTTC.